One and the same sample provided the 9 T cell receptor beta chains below, sequenced in a study of blood T cell repertoires in COVID-19. Here immunoSEQ multiplex PCR was the method, and the copy in TCRdb shows in-frame clones only, minus some. The table has approximately 88,000 clones, roughly 75% seen once. Sequencing was carried out using peripheral blood. The receptors here all came from a man in his fifties who had recovered from COVID-19.

The chain combines TRBV5-5 with TRBJ2-7; 8 bases agree with TRBD1. V trimming: 4 bases; J trimming: 0 bases; junction bases outside the gene matches: 3. This CDR3 region has 14 residues. Germline assignment: CDR1 SGHKS and CDR2 YYEKEE (reference sequence). The CDR3 DNA is TGTGCCAGCAGCCCAGGACAGGGCTCCTACGAGCAGTACTTC. It translates to CASSPGQGSYEQYF.

V usage is TRBV18 and J usage is TRBJ1-4; no clear D gene. There are 13 residues in the CDR3. Germline V CDR1 and CDR2: KGHSH, LQKENI. V lost 3 bases and J lost 2, with 4 bases in between. The CDR3 loop is CASSPRTNEKLFF. The CDR3 DNA reads as TGTGCCAGCTCACCGCGGACTAATGAAAAACTGTTTTTT.

The V call is TRBV7-9, the J call TRBJ2-1; 8 positions match TRBD1. The CDR3 spans 15 residues. Per germline, CDR1 SEHNR and CDR2 FQNEAQ (reference sequence). Losses at the gene ends were 2 bases for V and 2 bases for J; bases not matched to a gene: 2. The DNA of the CDR3 is TGTGCCAGCAGCTTACGGACAGGGACCTACAATGAGCAGTTCTTC. Protein sequence: CASSLRTGTYNEQFF.

J is TRBJ2-7 and V is TRBV4-1; no clear D gene. V was pared by 0 bases and J by 5 bases, with 8 bases between. In germline, CDR1 is MGHRA, CDR2 YSYEKL. This CDR3 is built from 13 residues. The DNA of the CDR3 is TGCGCCAGCAGCCAAGATGCAGTGGACGAGCAGTACTTC. It translates to CASSQDAVDEQYF.

The rearrangement links TRBV7-9 to TRBJ1-2; the match to TRBD1 covers 7 bases. V lost 1 base, J lost 3 bases, and 5 bases stayed unmatched. The CDR3 has 15 amino acids. CDR1 and CDR2 from the germline V gene are SEHNR and FQNEAQ (reference sequence). The CDR3 DNA is TGTGCCAGCAGCTTAGAAGGGACAGACCACTATGGCTACACCTTC. This codes for CASSLEGTDHYGYTF.

The V and J genes are TRBV10-3 and TRBJ2-7; TRBD1 matches at 10 bases. The CDR3 totals 14 residues. Germline V gene sequence: CDR1 ENHRY, CDR2 SYGVKD. Trimming cost V 6 bases and J 6 bases; bases outside gene matches: 8. The CDR3 DNA is TGTGCCATCAGCGCCGGGACAGGGGTCGGCGAGCAGTACTTC. Its protein product is CAISAGTGVGEQYF.

The chain carries TRBV6-4 and TRBJ1-3; a possible D gene is TRBD1 (5 bases). The CDR3 is 14 amino acids. V shed 7 bases and J shed 4 bases, with 14 bases lying between them. In germline, CDR1 is MRHNA, CDR2 SNTAGT. CDR3 sequence (DNA): TGTGCCAGCAACGGGGGTCTACCCGGAAACACCATATATTTT. Amino acid sequence: CASNGGLPGNTIYF.

This clone was detected a few times. CDR3 in DNA: TGTGCCAGCAGCTTCACCATAAGTAGCACTGAAGCTTTCTTT. The encoded protein is CASSFTISSTEAFF. J is TRBJ1-1 and V is TRBV7-8; no reliable D call. Germline V gives CDR1 SGHVS, CDR2 FQNEAQ. The CDR3 loop spans 14 amino acids. V was shortened by 3 bases and J by 4 bases, with 12 bases between the two germline ends.

The chain employs TRBV7-2 and TRBJ2-5; 12 nucleotides line up with TRBD2. V was clipped by 6 bases and J by 5 bases; unmatched bases: 10. CDR1 and CDR2 (germline): SGHTA, FQGNSA. The CDR3 has 16 residues. CDR3 sequence: CASRQTSGSGGETQYF. DNA for the CDR3: TGTGCCAGCAGACAGACTAGCGGGAGCGGGGGGGAGACCCAGTACTTC.